This entry lists 30 T cell receptor beta chains sequenced from one sample in a study of T cells in Graves' hyperthyroidism and ophthalmopathy. Authors of the study amplified TCR beta CDR3 regions from RNA transcripts. HTBI primers were used for first-round RT-PCR of the TCR CDR3. One entry per CDR3 protein, called by TCRdb with MiXCR from the multiplex PCR reads. Counted here are more than 500,000 distinct CDR3 sequences, approximately 15% occurring once; the ten biggest clones make up around 4%. Sequences were obtained from blood. The origin of the receptors is a woman aged 40 to 55 with Graves' ophthalmopathy.

In this sample, this clonotype turned up many times. The gene calls are TRBV29-1 and TRBJ2-7; D not certain. Per germline, CDR1 SQVTM and CDR2 ANQGSEA. Trimming shortened V by 0 bases and J by 3 bases, and 6 bases separated the two germline ends. The CDR3 has 12 residues. The CDR3 sequence is CSVEERRYEQYF. CDR3 bases: TGCAGCGTTGAAGAAAGGCGCTACGAGCAGTACTTC.

Ten or more counts support this clonotype. V usage is TRBV7-9 and J usage is TRBJ1-3, with D perhaps matching TRBD1 (5 bases). The CDR3 spans 17 residues. The ends were cut back, 1 base at V and 0 bases at J, with 13 bases in the middle. The germline gives CDR1 SEHNR, CDR2 FQNEAQ (reference sequence). Written as DNA, the CDR3 is TGTGCCAGCAGCTTAGGGGGCAGGGTGGACTCTGGAAACACCATATATTTT. Amino acid sequence: CASSLGGRVDSGNTIYF.

This clonotype was detected many times. The rearrangement links TRBV7-2 to TRBJ1-1; TRBD1 agrees at 7 bases. V gave up 5 bases and J gave up 9 bases; unmatched junction bases: 6. CDR1 and CDR2 (germline): SGHTA, FQGNSA. The CDR3 consists of 12 residues. The CDR3 region has the DNA TGTGCCAGCAGCCTACAACAGGGGAAAGCTTTCTTT. This translates into CASSLQQGKAFF.

The chain uses TRBV9 and TRBJ2-1, with D possibly TRBD2 on 6 matching bases. Trimming removed 0 bases at V and 4 bases at J, with 14 bases between. Germline lookup yields CDR1 SGDLS and CDR2 YYNGEE. CDR3 length: 16 amino acids. The CDR3 DNA follows: TGTGCCAGCAGCGTAGTGGGGGACTCTATTTACAATGAGCAGTTCTTC. Translated, it gives CASSVVGDSIYNEQFF.

This clonotype was counted ten times or more. The rearrangement joins TRBV28 to TRBJ1-2, with D unresolved. Per germline, CDR1 MDHEN and CDR2 SYDVKM. CDR3 length equals 15 residues. V was pared by 6 bases and J by 3 bases, with 17 bases between. For the CDR3, the DNA is TGTGCCAGCAGCACTGGCGGGGATGAGGACTATGGCTACACCTTC. Amino acid sequence: CASSTGGDEDYGYTF.

For this clonotype: A junction end diverges from the germline sequence, so it may reflect a read error. This chain links TRBV4-1 with TRBJ1-5; 10 bases match TRBD1. The CDR3 covers 15 residues. Germline lookup yields CDR1 MGHRA and CDR2 YSYEKL. The CDR3 sequence is CASSLTGGENRPQHF. DNA for the CDR3: TGCGCCAGCAGCCTGACAGGGGGCGAGAATCGGCCCCAGCATTTT.

This clonotype came up many times. The chain uses TRBV12-3 or TRBV12-4 and TRBJ2-7; 8 positions agree with TRBD2. This CDR3 spans 17 amino acids. Trimming at V came to 5 bases and at J to 5 bases, leaving 17 bases not matched to a gene. Here the CDR3 reads CASSTSEVAGNWHEQYF. CDR3 coding DNA: TGTGCCAGCAGTACCTCCGAGGTAGCGGGAAACTGGCACGAGCAGTACTTC.

This clonotype was seen more than once but under ten times. This chain joins TRBV4-1 and TRBJ1-3; possibly TRBD1 for D (5 bases). The CDR3 is 16 amino acids. Trimming pared 4 bases from V and 0 bases from J, leaving 13 bases between. Looked up from germline, CDR1 is MGHRA and CDR2 is YSYEKL. Here the CDR3 reads CASSPSWGLSGNTIYF. Here the CDR3 DNA reads TGCGCCAGCAGCCCTTCGTGGGGACTCTCTGGAAACACCATATATTTT.

V gene TRBV10-3 combines with J gene TRBJ2-3; D gene uncertain. The V gene's germline CDR1 is ENHRY and CDR2 SYGVKD. V lost 11 bases and J 0 bases, leaving 12 bases between the germline ends. The CDR3 totals 13 residues. In DNA, the CDR3 is TGTGCCGTCACCACGGGTAGCACAGATACGCAGTATTTT. Translated, it gives CAVTTGSTDTQYF.

The CDR3 sequence is CASSYQTGIPYEQYF. CDR3 nucleotides: TGTGCCAGCAGCTACCAGACAGGGATCCCCTACGAGCAGTACTTC. V is TRBV7-8 and J is TRBJ2-7; 7 bases agree with TRBD1. This CDR3 is 15 amino acids long. Germline trimming cut 4 bases from V and 2 bases from J; bases unmatched to any gene: 8. The germline gives CDR1 SGHVS, CDR2 FQNEAQ.

This clonotype showed up many times. The chain couples TRBV20-1 to TRBJ1-5; D perhaps matches TRBD1 (6 bases). CDR3 length: 16 amino acids. CDR1 DFQATT and CDR2 SNEGSKA come from the germline V gene (reference sequence). V was trimmed by 4 bases and J by 1 base, leaving 17 bases between them. The CDR3 DNA is TGCAGTGCTATCACTCCGGAAGGACAGAGCAATCAGCCCCAGCATTTT. This sequence encodes CSAITPEGQSNQPQHF.

The sample holds a few counts of this clonotype. J is TRBJ2-7 and V is TRBV27; 7 bases fit TRBD2. This CDR3 spans 16 amino acids. Losses at the gene ends were 2 bases for V and 2 bases for J; bases not matched to a gene: 9. Germline CDR1 is MNHEY and CDR2 is SMNVEV (reference sequence). The CDR3 DNA reads as TGTGCCAGCAGTTTAACCCCCGCGGGGGTGGCCTACGAGCAGTACTTC. Translation: CASSLTPAGVAYEQYF.

V is TRBV29-1 and J is TRBJ2-5; 7 positions agree with TRBD2. This CDR3 is built from 16 residues. The germline CDR1 and CDR2 sequences are SQVTM and ANQGSEA. The trim removed 1 base at V and 4 bases at J, leaving 12 bases unmatched. The CDR3 protein is CSVEAMAGRGPETQYF. The CDR3 nucleotides are TGCAGCGTTGAAGCTATGGCAGGGAGGGGTCCAGAGACCCAGTACTTC.

This clonotype was seen ten or more times. V and J are TRBV7-2 and TRBJ2-7; D possibly uses TRBD1 or TRBD2 (6 bases each). Germline V gene lookup returns CDR1 SGHTA and CDR2 FQGNSA. V gave up 5 bases and J gave up 7 bases, with 18 bases separating them. The CDR3 covers 14 residues. This CDR3 is CASSLGGIGGEQYF. In DNA, the CDR3 is TGTGCCAGCAGCCTTGGGGGGATAGGGGGGGAGCAGTACTTC.

The J gene is TRBJ1-1, the V gene TRBV28; D call uncertain. Trimming pared 5 bases from V and 6 bases from J, leaving 16 bases between. CDR1 is MDHEN, CDR2 SYDVKM, per germline. There are 14 residues in the CDR3. The CDR3 DNA follows: TGTGCCAGCAGTCTTATGGTGTTGAGGCCTGAAGCTTTCTTT. This translates into CASSLMVLRPEAFF.

The V and J genes are TRBV24-1 and TRBJ2-7, with D tentatively TRBD2 (6 bases). CDR1 is KGHDR and CDR2 is SFDVKD in the germline V gene. There are 12 residues in the CDR3. With 4 bases removed from V and 5 bases from J, the gap between germline ends came to 8 bases. CDR3 region: CATSEGGNEQYF. The CDR3, as DNA: TGTGCCACCAGTGAGGGGGGAAACGAGCAGTACTTC.

With respect to this clonotype: The germline gene is not matched at one end of the junction; a read error may be the cause. The chain recombines TRBV28 with TRBJ1-3; no clear D. This CDR3 comprises 14 residues. The V gene's germline CDR1 is MDHEN and CDR2 SYDVKM. CDR3 DNA: TGTGCCAGCATATACGGTGACTCTGGAAACACCATATACTTT. This gives the protein CASIYGDSGNTIYF.

This clonotype occurred many times. This chain uses TRBV12-3 or TRBV12-4 with TRBJ1-2; 8 bases match TRBD1. J gave up 14 bases and V 5 bases, and 10 bases lay outside the gene matches. The CDR3 extends over 12 amino acids. The CDR3 nucleotides are TGTGCCAGCAGTACCCGACAGGGGATACCAACCTTC. It is translated as CASSTRQGIPTF.

This clonotype showed up many times. CDR3 in amino acids: CAWSVQEGQPQHF. Here the CDR3 DNA reads TGTGCCTGGAGTGTACAGGAGGGACAGCCCCAGCATTTT. The chain couples TRBV30 to TRBJ1-5, with D perhaps TRBD1 (5 bases). There are 13 residues in the CDR3. Germline V gene data show CDR1 as GTSNPN and CDR2 as SVGIG (reference sequence). The V and J ends lost 0 bases and 7 bases respectively, with 10 bases between them.

This clonotype was detected ten times or more. The V call is TRBV20-1, the J call TRBJ1-1, with 10 bases matching TRBD1. The germline V gene has CDR1 DFQATT and CDR2 SNEGSKA (reference sequence). With 3 bases clipped from V and 3 bases from J, the junction kept 7 bases outside the gene matches. The CDR3 covers 15 residues. The CDR3 here is CSARTTGGRDTEAFF. CDR3 coding DNA: TGCAGTGCTAGGACGACAGGGGGCCGTGACACTGAAGCTTTCTTT.

The chain is built from TRBV20-1 and TRBJ2-5, with 9 bases that match TRBD1. The J call may be mistaken, given a closer DNA end match to TRBJ2-7. Per the germline V gene, CDR1 is DFQATT and CDR2 is SNEGSKA (reference sequence). The CDR3 is 13 residues long. Here the CDR3 DNA reads TGCAGTGCCAGGACAGGGGCACGCTACGAGCAGTACTTC. Encoded protein: CSARTGARYEQYF.

The chain carries TRBV6-2 or TRBV6-3 and TRBJ2-7; possibly TRBD1 for D (5 bases). This CDR3 is built from 12 residues. Germline assignment: CDR1 MNHEY and CDR2 SVGEGT. Trimming removed 6 bases at V and 7 bases at J, with 13 bases between. The CDR3 nucleotides read TGTGCCAGCAGCTTCTACCAGGGTGAGCAGTACTTC. Residues: CASSFYQGEQYF.

This clonotype has ten or more counts. The genes are TRBV28 and TRBJ2-7; TRBD1 agrees at 7 bases. The CDR3 contains 14 residues. J was trimmed by 4 bases and V by 3 bases; bases with no gene match: 6. Germline assignment: CDR1 MDHEN and CDR2 SYDVKM. The CDR3 loop reads CASSLYGQDYEQYF. The CDR3 DNA follows: TGTGCCAGCAGTTTGTACGGACAGGATTACGAGCAGTACTTC.

This clonotype appeared many times. The chain is built from TRBV24-1 and TRBJ1-5; D is unresolved. The length of the CDR3 is 15 residues. The germline CDR1 and CDR2 sequences are KGHDR and SFDVKD. Between the trimmed V and J ends, which lost 6 bases and 5 bases, there was a span of 16 bases. The DNA for the CDR3 is TGTGCCACCAGTTGGATCGGCCCCGGGGATCAGCCCCAGCATTTT. Translated: CATSWIGPGDQPQHF.

Only a few counts were recorded for this clonotype. CDR3 sequence (DNA): TGCAGTGCTAGAGCTAGGGGGCCAGTCTATGGCTACACCTTC. This encodes CSARARGPVYGYTF. The chain joins TRBV20-1 to TRBJ1-2, with 7 nucleotides matching TRBD1. Germline values: CDR1 DFQATT, CDR2 SNEGSKA (reference sequence). CDR3 length: 14 residues. With 1 base clipped from V and 4 bases from J, the junction kept 6 bases outside the gene matches.

The V and J genes are TRBV29-1 and TRBJ2-7; no clear D gene. This CDR3 is 13 amino acids long. Germline V lookup: CDR1 SQVTM, CDR2 ANQGSEA. V lost 6 bases to trimming and J lost 2 bases, with 14 bases between them. The CDR3 DNA reads TGCAGCGTGTCCTGGGCCGGAGCCTACGAGCAGTACTTC. Amino acids: CSVSWAGAYEQYF.

This clonotype was counted at least ten times. This chain links TRBV28 with TRBJ2-5; D may be TRBD2 (5 bases). The CDR3 runs to 15 residues. V was pared by 5 bases and J by 5 bases, with 18 bases between. Germline CDR1 MDHEN, CDR2 SYDVKM. The chain's CDR3 is CASSPPRGSGETQYF. CDR3 bases: TGTGCCAGCAGTCCTCCCCGGGGTTCGGGGGAGACCCAGTACTTC.

In this sample, this clonotype turned up a few times. This may come from a read error, since a much larger clone is one base off. This chain links TRBV28 with TRBJ1-1, with D hard to call. V lost 4 bases and J lost 4, with 16 bases in between. The germline gives CDR1 MDHEN, CDR2 SYDVKM. This CDR3 spans 15 amino acids. The CDR3 nucleotides read TGTGCCAGCAGTTCCCAGACAACAAGCGGCACTGAAGCTTTCTTT. It specifies CASSSQTTSGTEAFF.

This clonotype was seen repeatedly, ten times or more. V and J are TRBV19 and TRBJ2-5; TRBD1 or TRBD2 may be the D gene (5 bases each). The CDR3 contains 12 residues. Trimming pared 6 bases from V and 2 bases from J, leaving 7 bases between. Per germline, CDR1 LNHDA and CDR2 SQIVND (reference sequence). The CDR3 coding sequence is TGTGCCAGTAGCAGGGAGCAAGAGACCCAGTACTTC. This translates into CASSREQETQYF.

The genes are TRBV2 and TRBJ1-1; D remains unclear. V was clipped by 4 bases and J by 0 bases, with 18 bases between them. The CDR3 totals 17 residues. Germline V gene lookup returns CDR1 SNHLY and CDR2 FYNNEI. CDR3 coding DNA: TGTGCCAGCAGTGCCCCACTGACGGGGAGGATGAACACTGAAGCTTTCTTT. Translating it yields CASSAPLTGRMNTEAFF.